These 8 T cell receptor beta chains share one sample of origin, sequenced in a study of PD-L1 blockade in urothelial cancer. Repertoires were generated with immunoSEQ multiplex PCR, while TCRdb's copy carries only in-frame clones and drops some. This table holds roughly 120,000 clones, around 84% found once. As to time point: pretreatment peripheral blood. The sample in question was PBMCs, obtained around atezolizumab (anti-PD-L1) treatment. These receptors all come from a man aged 45 to 65 with urothelial cancer.

The chain combines TRBV9 with TRBJ2-1; 10 positions match TRBD2. Germline V CDR1 and CDR2: SGDLS, YYNGEE. The CDR3 spans 14 residues. Trimming at V came to 3 bases and at J to 7 bases, leaving 4 bases not matched to a gene. CDR3 coding DNA: TGTGCCAGCAGCGCTAGCGGGAGTTGGAATGAGCAGTTCTTC. Its protein is CASSASGSWNEQFF.

This chain connects TRBV18 to TRBJ2-2, with a tentative D call TRBD1 (5 bases). Trimming took 3 bases from V and 6 from J, leaving 14 bases between them. Germline loops: CDR1 KGHSH, CDR2 LQKENI. There are 15 residues in the CDR3. In DNA form, the CDR3 reads TGTGCCAGCTCACCCCCTGCTAGGGGATCCGGGGAGCTGTTTTTT. Translation gives CASSPPARGSGELFF. The full variable domain, with the rest looked up from reference TRBV18 and TRBJ2-2, is NAGVMQNPRHLVRRRGQEARLRCSPMKGHSHVYWYRQLPEEGLKFMVYLQKENIIDESGMPKERFSAEFPKEGPSILRIQQVVRGDSAAYFCASSPPARGSGELFFGEGSRLTVL.

V usage is TRBV7-9 and J usage is TRBJ1-4, with D possibly matching TRBD1 (5 bases). This CDR3 is 15 amino acids long. Germline V CDR1 and CDR2: SEHNR, FQNEAQ (reference sequence). Trimming removed 5 bases at V and 4 bases at J, with 14 bases between. CDR3: CASSGGAHGNEKLFF. In DNA, the CDR3 is TGTGCCAGCAGCGGAGGGGCGCACGGTAATGAAAAACTGTTTTTT.

This clone has just a few counts. The V and J genes are TRBV7-9 and TRBJ2-7, with 10 bases fitting TRBD1. V lost 4 bases, J lost 0 bases, and 3 bases stayed unmatched. The CDR3 contains 15 residues. Germline V CDR1 and CDR2: SEHNR, FQNEAQ (reference sequence). CDR3 region: CASSYGTGVSYEQYF. DNA of the CDR3: TGTGCCAGCAGCTATGGGACAGGGGTCTCCTACGAGCAGTACTTC.

The chain couples TRBV20-1 to TRBJ1-2; weak D call: TRBD1 (5 bases). CDR3 length equals 10 residues. From germline, CDR1 is DFQATT and CDR2 SNEGSKA (reference sequence). The CDR3 DNA is TGCAGCGACAGTGGCTATGGCTACACCTTC. Translated: CSDSGYGYTF.

The gene calls are TRBV9 and TRBJ1-3; weak D call: TRBD1 (5 bases). The V gene lost 0 bases and the J gene lost 0 bases, with 7 bases spanning the gap. This CDR3 comprises 15 residues. CDR1 is SGDLS, CDR2 YYNGEE, per germline. The CDR3 loop reads CASSVVGDSGNTIYF. CDR3 coding DNA: TGTGCCAGCAGCGTAGTAGGGGACTCTGGAAACACCATATATTTT.

The chain has TRBV10-3 and TRBJ2-1, with a tentative D call TRBD2 (5 bases). The ends were cut back, 2 bases at V and 4 bases at J, with 6 bases in the middle. Germline loops: CDR1 ENHRY, CDR2 SYGVKD. This CDR3 spans 13 amino acids. CDR3 protein: CAISERGYNEQFF. For the CDR3, the DNA is TGTGCCATCAGTGAGAGAGGGTACAATGAGCAGTTCTTC.

The V call is TRBV27, the J call TRBJ1-1; D is uncertain. The CDR3 totals 15 residues. The germline CDR1 and CDR2 sequences are MNHEY and SMNVEV (reference sequence). The V and J ends lost 0 bases and 4 bases respectively, with 12 bases between them. The CDR3 nucleotides are TGTGCCAGCAGTTTATCGGTCGCGGTAGGCACTGAAGCTTTCTTT. Translation gives CASSLSVAVGTEAFF.